The 8 T cell receptor beta chains listed next were all sequenced from one sample in a study of liver allograft versus peripheral blood T cells (dated by TCRdb to 2018 to 2021). With regard to the full study: The study compared T cell receptor repertoires found within transplanted livers against repertoires in the peripheral blood of liver transplant recipients.

The sequencing machine was an Illumina MiSeq. TCRdb applied fastp at Q25 and MiXCR to the public reads, then kept only in-frame beta chains. When rows share a CDR3 protein, they turn into one entry using the most common DNA and genes. The sample table contains around 6,000 distinct CDR3 sequences; only one count was recorded for roughly 17% of them. The top ten hold approximately 2.7% of the sample. These receptors were collected from a human patient who had a liver transplant. In patients who had a transplant, some T cells may come from the graft donor.

This clonotype ranks as medium-sized. This sequence joins TRBV27 and TRBJ2-7; tentatively, D is TRBD2 (6 bases). The CDR3 is 14 amino acids. V gave up 6 bases and J gave up 2 bases, with 14 bases separating them. Germline CDR1 is MNHEY and CDR2 is SMNVEV (reference sequence). Here the CDR3 reads CASRHGSSAYEQYF. The CDR3 DNA sequence: TGTGCCAGCAGGCACGGGAGTTCCGCCTACGAGCAGTACTTC.

This clonotype is judged medium-sized. The chain carries TRBV6-1 and TRBJ2-3, with 9 bases lining up with TRBD2. CDR3 length: 15 residues. Losses at the gene ends were 8 bases for V and 0 bases for J; bases not matched to a gene: 6. Germline CDR1 MNHNS, CDR2 SASEGT. CDR3 region: CASGRGGPSTDTQYF. The CDR3 region has the DNA TGTGCCAGCGGGCGGGGGGGACCTAGCACAGATACGCAGTATTTT.

The V call is TRBV11-2, the J call TRBJ1-1; D not certain. This CDR3 contains 16 residues. V was cut by 0 bases and J by 1 base, with 12 bases left in between. Germline values: CDR1 SGHAT, CDR2 FQNNGV. CDR3 coding DNA: TGTGCCAGCAGCTTAGAGTTTGGCAGAAAGAACACTGAAGCTTTCTTT. Translating gives CASSLEFGRKNTEAFF.

This clonotype was recorded many times. The chain combines TRBV15 with TRBJ2-5; 10 bases line up with TRBD1. This CDR3 region has 16 residues. Unmatched junction bases numbered 7, after V lost 1 base and J lost 5 bases. The V gene's germline CDR1 is LNHNV and CDR2 YYDKDF (reference sequence). In DNA form, the CDR3 reads TGTGCCACCAGCAGAGTCGAGGGACAGGGGAGGGAGACCCAGTACTTC. It encodes CATSRVEGQGRETQYF. The whole variable domain, remainder taken from reference TRBV15 and TRBJ2-5, is DAMVIQNPRYQVTQFGKPVTLSCSQTLNHNVMYWYQQKSSQAPKLLFHYYDKDFNNEADTPDNFQSRRPNTSFCFLDIRSPGLGDTAMYLCATSRVEGQGRETQYFGPGTRLLVL.

A few counts support this clonotype. This chain links TRBV6-1 with TRBJ2-5; D is possibly TRBD1 (7 bases). V lost 3 bases to trimming and J lost 5 bases, with 16 bases between them. Germline V gives CDR1 MNHNS, CDR2 SASEGT. The CDR3 runs 15 residues. The CDR3 sequence is CASSDPTGAGETQYF. The CDR3 coding sequence is TGTGCCAGCAGTGATCCCACAGGGGCGGGGGAGACCCAGTACTTC.

In its sample, this clonotype is medium-sized. The J gene is TRBJ1-1, the V gene TRBV6-5, with D perhaps matching TRBD1 (5 bases). This CDR3 is 14 amino acids long. With 10 bases removed from V and 1 base from J, the gap between germline ends came to 16 bases. Germline V lookup: CDR1 MNHEY, CDR2 SVGAGI. The CDR3 region is CATREESGNTEAFF. The CDR3 region has the DNA TGTGCCACCAGGGAGGAGTCCGGGAACACTGAAGCTTTCTTT.

This chain links TRBV28 with TRBJ2-4; 7 positions match TRBD1. CDR1 and CDR2 (germline): MDHEN, SYDVKM. V trimming: 4 bases; J trimming: 6 bases; junction bases outside the gene matches: 15. This CDR3 is built from 17 residues. The CDR3 loop reads CASSSHPRQGGLNIQYF. Written as DNA, the CDR3 is TGTGCCAGCAGTTCCCATCCTCGACAGGGCGGCCTAAACATTCAGTACTTC.

This clonotype ranks as medium-sized. The chain combines TRBV24-1 with TRBJ2-3; 11 bases are shared with TRBD2. CDR1 is KGHDR, CDR2 SFDVKD, per germline. This CDR3 has 19 amino acids. After removal of 3 bases from V and 0 bases from J, the junction contained 10 bases not matched to a gene. The CDR3 loop is CATSDPRLAGKYSTDTQYF. The CDR3 region has the DNA TGTGCCACCAGTGATCCGAGACTAGCGGGGAAATATAGCACAGATACGCAGTATTTT.